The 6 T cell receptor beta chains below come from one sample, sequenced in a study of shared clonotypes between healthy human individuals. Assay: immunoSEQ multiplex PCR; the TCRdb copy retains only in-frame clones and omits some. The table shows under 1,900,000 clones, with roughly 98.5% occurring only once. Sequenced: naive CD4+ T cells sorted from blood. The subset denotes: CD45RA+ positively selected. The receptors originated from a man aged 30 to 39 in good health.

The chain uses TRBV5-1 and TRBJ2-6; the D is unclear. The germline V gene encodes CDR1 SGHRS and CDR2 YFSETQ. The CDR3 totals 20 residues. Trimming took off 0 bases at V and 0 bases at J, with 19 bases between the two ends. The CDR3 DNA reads TGCGCCAGCAGCTTGGAGTATGACAAGTCCCCTTTCTCTGGGGCCAACGTCCTGACTTTC. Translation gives CASSLEYDKSPFSGANVLTF.

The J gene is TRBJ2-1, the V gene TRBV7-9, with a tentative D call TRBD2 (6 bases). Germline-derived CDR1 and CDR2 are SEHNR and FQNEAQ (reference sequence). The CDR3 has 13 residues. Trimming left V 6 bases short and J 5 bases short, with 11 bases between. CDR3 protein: CASRGGTHNEQFF. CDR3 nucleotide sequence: TGTGCCAGCAGGGGCGGGACCCACAATGAGCAGTTCTTC.

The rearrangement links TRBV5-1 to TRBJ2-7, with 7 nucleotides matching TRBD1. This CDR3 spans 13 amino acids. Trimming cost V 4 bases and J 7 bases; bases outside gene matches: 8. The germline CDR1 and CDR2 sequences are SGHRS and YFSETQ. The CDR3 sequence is CASSTGVPTEQYF. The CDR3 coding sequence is TGCGCCAGCAGCACAGGGGTCCCTACGGAGCAGTACTTC.

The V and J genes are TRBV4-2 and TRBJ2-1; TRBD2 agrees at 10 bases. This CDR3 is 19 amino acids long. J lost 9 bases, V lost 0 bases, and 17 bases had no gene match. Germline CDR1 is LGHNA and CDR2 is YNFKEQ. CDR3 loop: CASSQDLGVAGGAEGEQFF. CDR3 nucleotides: TGTGCCAGCAGCCAAGATCTAGGGGTAGCGGGAGGTGCCGAAGGTGAGCAGTTCTTC.

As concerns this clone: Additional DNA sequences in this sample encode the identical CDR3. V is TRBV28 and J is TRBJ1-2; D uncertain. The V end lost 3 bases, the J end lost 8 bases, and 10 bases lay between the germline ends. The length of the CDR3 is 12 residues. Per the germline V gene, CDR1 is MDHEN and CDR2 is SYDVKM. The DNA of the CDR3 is TGTGCCAGCAGTTTGATAGGGAGAGGCTACACCTTC. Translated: CASSLIGRGYTF.

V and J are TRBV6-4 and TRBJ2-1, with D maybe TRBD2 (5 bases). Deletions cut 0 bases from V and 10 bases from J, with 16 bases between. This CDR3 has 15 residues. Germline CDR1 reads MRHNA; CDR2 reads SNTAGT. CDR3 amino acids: CASSDSSLLAGEQFF. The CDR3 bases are TGTGCCAGCAGTGACTCGAGCTTGCTAGCCGGAGAGCAGTTCTTC.